These 9 T cell receptor beta chains came from one sample sequenced in a study of shared clonotypes between healthy human individuals. Sequenced by immunoSEQ multiplex PCR; TCRdb stores in-frame clones only, minus some. Seen here are approximately 2,000,000 clones, around 95% observed once, and the top ten hold more than 1.5%. Terminally differentiated effector memory CD45RA+ cells were left out of the naive CD8 fraction, which was CD45RO-negative and positively selected for CCR7. Input material: naive CD8+ T cells from PBMCs. The receptors were sampled from a man between 18 and 29 years old in good health. Some clones in this sample may be carry-over from other donors' samples.

The CDR3 spells CASSFLGRERYNEQFF. The CDR3 DNA reads TGTGCCAGCAGCTTCCTAGGGCGGGAGCGATACAATGAGCAGTTCTTC. The V gene is TRBV7-9, the J gene TRBJ2-1; 7 positions match TRBD2. The germline gives CDR1 SEHNR, CDR2 FQNEAQ (reference sequence). The CDR3 spans 16 residues. V was pared by 3 bases and J by 4 bases, with 9 bases of the junction left unmatched.

The CDR3 loop reads CASSQDVSSAHYEQYF. The DNA of the CDR3 is TGCGCCAGCAGCCAAGATGTGTCTAGCGCCCACTACGAGCAGTACTTC. V and J are TRBV4-1 and TRBJ2-7; tentatively, D is TRBD2 (6 bases). The CDR3 length is 16 residues. The germline V and J ends were trimmed by 0 bases and 3 bases, with 15 bases remaining between them. Germline V gene data show CDR1 as MGHRA and CDR2 as YSYEKL.

The chain is built from TRBV29-1 and TRBJ1-2, with D perhaps TRBD1 (5 bases). CDR1 is SQVTM and CDR2 is ANQGSEA in the germline V gene. The CDR3 totals 12 residues. V lost 7 bases and J lost 4, with 13 bases in between. The CDR3 region has the DNA TGCAGCGCAACAGACAGCAGCTATGGCTACACCTTC. It yields the protein CSATDSSYGYTF.

V usage is TRBV6-5 and J usage is TRBJ1-2; D remains unclear. Germline V lookup: CDR1 MNHEY, CDR2 SVGAGI. CDR3 length: 14 residues. Trimming pared 2 bases from V and 4 bases from J, leaving 11 bases between. The CDR3 sequence: CASSYAERPYGYTF. CDR3 coding DNA: TGTGCCAGCAGTTACGCAGAGCGCCCCTATGGCTACACCTTC.

The V call is TRBV5-1, the J call TRBJ2-2; D is unclear. The CDR3 is made up of 12 amino acids. Trimming shortened V by 2 bases and J by 6 bases, and 5 bases separated the two germline ends. The germline CDR1 and CDR2 sequences are SGHRS and YFSETQ. CDR3 in amino acids: CASSFSAGELFF. CDR3 DNA: TGCGCCAGCAGCTTCAGTGCCGGGGAGCTGTTTTTT.

V usage is TRBV28 and J usage is TRBJ2-3; D gene ambiguous. This CDR3 contains 13 residues. Germline V gene lookup returns CDR1 MDHEN and CDR2 SYDVKM. Trimming cost V 2 bases and J 5 bases, with 8 bases left between them. CDR3 sequence: CASSLGVRDTQYF. The DNA for the CDR3 is TGTGCCAGCAGTTTAGGGGTGAGAGATACGCAGTATTTT. Variable domain in full (rest from reference TRBV28 and TRBJ2-3): DVKVTQSSRYLVKRTGEKVFLECVQDMDHENMFWYRQDPGLGLRLIYFSYDVKMKEKGDIPEGYSVSREKKERFSLILESASTNQTSMYLCASSLGVRDTQYFGPGTRLTVL.

The chain is built from TRBV11-2 and TRBJ2-3, with D tentatively TRBD1 (6 bases). V gave up 0 bases and J gave up 2 bases, with 12 bases separating them. Per germline, CDR1 SGHAT and CDR2 FQNNGV. The CDR3 covers 16 residues. This CDR3 is CASSLEDSLSTDTQYF. In DNA form, the CDR3 reads TGTGCCAGCAGCTTAGAGGACAGCCTCTCCACAGATACGCAGTATTTT.

A word on this clone: The sample carries other DNA sequences with the same CDR3. The V and J genes are TRBV27 and TRBJ2-7; the D gene could be TRBD1 or TRBD2 (5 bases each). The CDR3 extends over 13 amino acids. Germline CDR1 and CDR2: MNHEY and SMNVEV (reference sequence). Trimming pared 3 bases from V and 2 bases from J, leaving 8 bases between. The CDR3 nucleotides read TGTGCCAGCAGTTTCGGGACGACCTACGAGCAGTACTTC. Translated, it gives CASSFGTTYEQYF.

The CDR3 sequence is CASGIGGPNEQYF. The CDR3 DNA follows: TGTGCCAGTGGAATTGGGGGGCCAAATGAGCAGTACTTC. The gene calls are TRBV19 and TRBJ2-7; D could derive from TRBD1 or TRBD2 (6 bases each). The CDR3 is 13 amino acids. Trimming left V 8 bases short and J 7 bases short, with 18 bases between. CDR1 is LNHDA and CDR2 is SQIVND in the germline V gene (reference sequence).